This T cell receptor beta chain was observed in a study of blood T cells in healthy people across ages (dated by TCRdb to between 2014 and 2017). General notes on the study: In model experiments, roughly one uniquely barcoded TCR beta cDNA molecule per two T cells was captured by template switching. Donors of different ages were randomly distributed across sequencing lanes to avoid experimental bias. To track age-related changes in TCR beta repertoire diversity, the study relied on deep sequencing normalized with unique cDNA molecular identifiers. Two additional independent replicas of 1 million unique cDNA reads from the same blood draw were analyzed for two donors (one aged 18 to 29 and one aged 80 or older). Four age groups were formed from the donors: young (average roughly 15 years), middle-aged (approximately 41), aged (roughly 56) and long-lived (around 82).

Turning to this clonotype: Its antigen has not been determined. No qualities accompany the bases; no much larger clone lies one base away.

The 39 donors, aged roughly 6 to 90 years, were systemically healthy Caucasian individuals from Russia. Each donor gave ten milliliters of peripheral blood, drawn into EDTA-treated Vacutainer tubes. Ficoll-Paque density-gradient centrifugation was used to isolate PBMCs, with at least 7 million per sample. Trizol reagent was used to extract total RNA from PBMCs, with at least 5.5 micrograms per sample. For every donor, flow cytometry on a PBMC aliquot measured the percentage of naive CD45RAhigh/CD27high T cells. Broad study findings and their caveats: Compared with the aged group, the long-lived group had more naive CD4+ T cells, fewer expanded clones and increased TCR diversity, suggesting age selection. Estimates of total diversity based on one million sequenced T cells were regarded as lower bounds and as underestimates. Donor CMV infection status was unknown, potentially confounding age-related changes in expanded clonotypes. As age increased, observed TCR beta diversity per million T cells dropped in a roughly linear way, and a significant reduction was already evident by age 40. Since profiling was done on bulk unsorted PBMCs, naive and antigen-experienced compartments could not be conclusively compared. There was a strong correlation between observed TCR beta diversity and the percentage of naive T cells measured by flow cytometry.

The library was built by means of 5' RACE. The sequencer was an Illumina HiSeq 2500. A second PCR of roughly 7 to 12 cycles was performed with a sample-barcoded 5' primer and a J-beta primer mix. A unique molecular identifier was introduced onto each TCR beta cDNA molecule by a template-switch 5' adaptor carrying 12 random nucleotides. Each sample yielded at least 2.5 million CDR3-containing paired-end reads. The Mint cDNA synthesis kit, primed by a TRBC-specific oligonucleotide, was used to synthesize first-strand cDNA from all RNA. Following uracil-DNA glycosylase treatment, all cDNA underwent a first 18-cycle PCR with the universal primers M1SS and BC2_uni_R. The study's own analysis went as follows. Each sample was normalized by randomly selecting 1 million high-quality reads, each carrying a distinct molecular identifier. Reads sharing molecular identifiers were discarded rather than binned into consensus sequences. CDR3 identification, clonotype clustering and error correction used MiTCR with a Q25 quality threshold and the strictest error-elimination algorithm. Lower-bound total TCR beta diversity was estimated with a nonparametric unseen species model using Euler transformation. The public reads were quality trimmed at Q25 with fastp and then assembled into clones with MiXCR by TCRdb, keeping productive beta chains. One record per CDR3 amino acid sequence lists the most common genes and DNA. The V and J calls come from TCRdb's annotation, not from the publication. Here the sample has approximately 690,000 distinct CDR3 sequences; around 41% occur a single time. Roughly 30% of the sample is held by the ten biggest clonotypes.

Germline trimming: 5 bases from V, 3 bases from J; junction bases outside gene matches: 11. Measured from the cysteine to the phenylalanine, the CDR3 is 17 residues long. Solely the CDR3 DNA is kept, with 51 bases framed from the first base. CDR1 and CDR2, looked up from the germline V gene, are SGHTA and FQGNSA. This receptor was taken from a man older than 75 in good health. The sequenced sample consisted of blood. The V gene is TRBV7-2 and the J gene is TRBJ2-5; 11 bases in the middle match TRBD2. The sequenced DNA is TGTGCCAGCAGCGGTTACATAGCGGGGGGGTGGGAAGAGACCCAGTACTTC. It specifies CASSGYIAGGWEETQYF.